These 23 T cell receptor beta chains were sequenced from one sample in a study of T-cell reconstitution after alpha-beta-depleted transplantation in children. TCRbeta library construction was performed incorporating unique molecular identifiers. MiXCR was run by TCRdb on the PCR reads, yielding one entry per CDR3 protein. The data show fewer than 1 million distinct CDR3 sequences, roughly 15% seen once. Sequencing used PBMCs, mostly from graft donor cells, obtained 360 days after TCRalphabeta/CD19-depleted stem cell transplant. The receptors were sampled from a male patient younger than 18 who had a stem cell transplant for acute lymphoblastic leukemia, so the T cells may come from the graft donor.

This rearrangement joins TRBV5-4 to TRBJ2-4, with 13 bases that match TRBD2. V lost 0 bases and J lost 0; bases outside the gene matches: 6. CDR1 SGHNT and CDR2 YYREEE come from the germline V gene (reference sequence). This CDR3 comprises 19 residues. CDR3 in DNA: TGTGCCAGCAGCTTGGCCGGGACTAGCGGGGCCATAGCCAAAAACATTCAGTACTTC. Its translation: CASSLAGTSGAIAKNIQYF.

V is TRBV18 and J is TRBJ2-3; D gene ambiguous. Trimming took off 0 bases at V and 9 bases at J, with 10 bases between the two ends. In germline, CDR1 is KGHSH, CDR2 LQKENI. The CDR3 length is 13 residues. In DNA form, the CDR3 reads TGTGCCAGCTCACCACCGGGCGACGCCACGCAGTATTTT. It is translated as CASSPPGDATQYF.

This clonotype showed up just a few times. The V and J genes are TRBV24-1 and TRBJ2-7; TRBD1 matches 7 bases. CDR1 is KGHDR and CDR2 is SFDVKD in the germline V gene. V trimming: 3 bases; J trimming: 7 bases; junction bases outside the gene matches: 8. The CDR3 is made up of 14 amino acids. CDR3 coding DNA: TGTGCCACCAGTGATCCGGGACAGCTTAAGGAGCAGTACTTC. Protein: CATSDPGQLKEQYF.

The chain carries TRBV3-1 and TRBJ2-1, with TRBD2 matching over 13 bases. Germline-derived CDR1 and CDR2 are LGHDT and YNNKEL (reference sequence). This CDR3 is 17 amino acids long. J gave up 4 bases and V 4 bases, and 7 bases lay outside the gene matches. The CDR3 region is CASSRKAGLAGYNEQFF. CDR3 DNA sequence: TGTGCCAGCAGCCGAAAAGCGGGACTAGCGGGATACAATGAGCAGTTCTTC.

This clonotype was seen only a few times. CDR3 in amino acids: CASSQGQGVFYEQYF. The CDR3 DNA reads as TGTGCCAGCAGCCAAGGACAGGGTGTGTTTTACGAGCAGTACTTC. The chain recombines TRBV4-2 with TRBJ2-7, with TRBD1 identical over 7 bases. The V segment lost 1 base and the J segment 4 bases; nucleotides outside the gene matches: 7. The germline CDR1 and CDR2 sequences are LGHNA and YNFKEQ. The CDR3 is made up of 15 amino acids.

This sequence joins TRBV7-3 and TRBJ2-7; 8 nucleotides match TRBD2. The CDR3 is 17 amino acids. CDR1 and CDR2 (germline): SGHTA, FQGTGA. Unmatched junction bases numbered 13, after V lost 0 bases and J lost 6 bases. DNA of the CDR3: TGTGCCAGCAGCTTAACCCCCCTGAGCGGGAGTTATTCCGAGCAGTACTTC. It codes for CASSLTPLSGSYSEQYF.

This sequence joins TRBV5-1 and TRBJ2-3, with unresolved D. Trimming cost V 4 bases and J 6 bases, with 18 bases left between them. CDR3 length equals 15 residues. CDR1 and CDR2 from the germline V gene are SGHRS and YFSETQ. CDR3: CASSPISMGGDTQYF. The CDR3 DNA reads TGCGCCAGCAGCCCCATCTCTATGGGTGGCGATACGCAGTATTTT. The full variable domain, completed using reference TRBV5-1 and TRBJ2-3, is KAGVTQTPRYLIKTRGQQVTLSCSPISGHRSVSWYQQTPGQGLQFLFEYFSETQRNKGNFPGRFSGRQFSNSRSEMNVSTLELGDSALYLCASSPISMGGDTQYFGPGTRLTVL.

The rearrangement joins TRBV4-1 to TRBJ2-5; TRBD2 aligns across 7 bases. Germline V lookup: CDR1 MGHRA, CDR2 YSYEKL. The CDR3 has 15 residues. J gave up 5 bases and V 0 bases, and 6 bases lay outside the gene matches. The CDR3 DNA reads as TGCGCCAGCAGCCAAGATGTCACTAGCGTGGAGACCCAGTACTTC. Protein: CASSQDVTSVETQYF.

CDR3: CASSSGAGYTGELFF. Written as DNA, the CDR3 is TGTGCCAGCAGTTCGGGTGCGGGGTACACCGGGGAGCTGTTTTTT. The V call is TRBV27, the J call TRBJ2-2; the D gene is possibly TRBD2 (6 bases). V was cut by 4 bases and J by 3 bases, with 12 bases left in between. The CDR3 is 15 residues long. Germline V CDR1 and CDR2: MNHEY, SMNVEV (reference sequence).

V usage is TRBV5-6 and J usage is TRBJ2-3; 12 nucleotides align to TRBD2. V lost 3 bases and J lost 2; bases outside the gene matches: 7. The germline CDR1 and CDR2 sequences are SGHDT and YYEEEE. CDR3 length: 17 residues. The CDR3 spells CASSSGTSGWPTDTQYF. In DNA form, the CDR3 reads TGTGCCAGCAGCTCCGGGACTAGCGGGTGGCCCACAGATACGCAGTATTTT. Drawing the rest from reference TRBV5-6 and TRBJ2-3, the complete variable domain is DAGVTQSPTHLIKTRGQQVTLRCSPKSGHDTVSWYQQALGQGPQFIFQYYEEEERQRGNFPDRFSGHQFPNYSSELNVNALLLGDSALYLCASSSGTSGWPTDTQYFGPGTRLTVL.

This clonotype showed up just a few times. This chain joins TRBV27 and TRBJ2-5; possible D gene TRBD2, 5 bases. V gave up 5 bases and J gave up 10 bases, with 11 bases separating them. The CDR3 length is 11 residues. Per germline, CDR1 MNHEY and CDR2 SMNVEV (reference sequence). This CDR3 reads CASSPGVSQYF. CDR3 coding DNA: TGTGCCAGCAGTCCCGGGGTGAGCCAGTACTTC.

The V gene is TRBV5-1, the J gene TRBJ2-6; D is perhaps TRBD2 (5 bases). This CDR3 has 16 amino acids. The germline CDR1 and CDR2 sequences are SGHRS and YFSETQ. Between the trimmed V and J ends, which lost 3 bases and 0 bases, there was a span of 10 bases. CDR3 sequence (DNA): TGCGCCAGCAGCTCCCCTAGCTACTCTGGGGCCAACGTCCTGACTTTC. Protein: CASSSPSYSGANVLTF.

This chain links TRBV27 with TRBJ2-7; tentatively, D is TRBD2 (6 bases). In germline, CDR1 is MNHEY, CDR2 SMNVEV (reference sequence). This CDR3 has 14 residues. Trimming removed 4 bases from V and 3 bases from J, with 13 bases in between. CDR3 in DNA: TGTGCCAGCAGTTGGTCGGTCGGGAGCTACGAGCAGTACTTC. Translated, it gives CASSWSVGSYEQYF.

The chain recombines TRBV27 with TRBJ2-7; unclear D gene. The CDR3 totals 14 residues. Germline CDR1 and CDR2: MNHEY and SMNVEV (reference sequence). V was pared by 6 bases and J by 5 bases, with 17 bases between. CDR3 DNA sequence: TGTGCCAGCAGCCTTTTATCGGGTCATGACGAGCAGTACTTC. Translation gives CASSLLSGHDEQYF.

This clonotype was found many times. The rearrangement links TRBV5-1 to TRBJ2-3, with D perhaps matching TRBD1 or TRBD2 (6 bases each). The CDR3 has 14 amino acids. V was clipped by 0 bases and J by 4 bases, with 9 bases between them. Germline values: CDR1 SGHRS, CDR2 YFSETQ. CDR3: CASSLEGGPDTQYF. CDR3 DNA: TGCGCCAGCAGCTTGGAGGGGGGTCCAGATACGCAGTATTTT.

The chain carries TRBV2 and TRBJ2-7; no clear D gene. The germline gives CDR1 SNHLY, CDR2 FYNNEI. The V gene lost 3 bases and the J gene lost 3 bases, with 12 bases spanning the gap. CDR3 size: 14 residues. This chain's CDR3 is CASSDAADHYEQYF. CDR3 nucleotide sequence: TGTGCCAGCAGTGATGCGGCGGATCACTACGAGCAGTACTTC.

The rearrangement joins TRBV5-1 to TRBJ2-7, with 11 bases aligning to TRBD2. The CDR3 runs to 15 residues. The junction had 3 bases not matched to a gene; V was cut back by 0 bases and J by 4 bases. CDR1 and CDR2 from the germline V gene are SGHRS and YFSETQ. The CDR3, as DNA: TGCGCCAGCAGCTTGGTGACTAGCGGGAAGTACGAGCAGTACTTC. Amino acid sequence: CASSLVTSGKYEQYF.

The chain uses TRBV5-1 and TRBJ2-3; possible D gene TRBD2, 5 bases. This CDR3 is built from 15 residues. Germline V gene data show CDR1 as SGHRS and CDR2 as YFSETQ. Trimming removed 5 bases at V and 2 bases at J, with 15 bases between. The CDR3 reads CASRSDFLFTDTQYF. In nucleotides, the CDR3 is TGCGCCAGCAGATCGGACTTCCTATTCACAGATACGCAGTATTTT. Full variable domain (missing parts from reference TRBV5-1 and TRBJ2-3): KAGVTQTPRYLIKTRGQQVTLSCSPISGHRSVSWYQQTPGQGLQFLFEYFSETQRNKGNFPGRFSGRQFSNSRSEMNVSTLELGDSALYLCASRSDFLFTDTQYFGPGTRLTVL.

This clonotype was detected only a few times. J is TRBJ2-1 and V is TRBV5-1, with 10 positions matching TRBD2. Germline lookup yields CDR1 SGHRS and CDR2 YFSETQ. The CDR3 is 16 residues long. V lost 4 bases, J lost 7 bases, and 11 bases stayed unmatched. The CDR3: CASSQLGSGRINEQFF. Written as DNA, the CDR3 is TGCGCCAGCAGCCAATTGGGTAGCGGGAGGATAAATGAGCAGTTCTTC.

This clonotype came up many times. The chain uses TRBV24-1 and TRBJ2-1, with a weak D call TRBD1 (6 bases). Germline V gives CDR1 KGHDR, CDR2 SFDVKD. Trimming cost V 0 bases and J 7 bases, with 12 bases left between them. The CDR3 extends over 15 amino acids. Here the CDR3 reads CATSDLKGVRNEQFF. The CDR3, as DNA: TGTGCCACCAGTGATTTGAAGGGGGTGAGGAATGAGCAGTTCTTC.

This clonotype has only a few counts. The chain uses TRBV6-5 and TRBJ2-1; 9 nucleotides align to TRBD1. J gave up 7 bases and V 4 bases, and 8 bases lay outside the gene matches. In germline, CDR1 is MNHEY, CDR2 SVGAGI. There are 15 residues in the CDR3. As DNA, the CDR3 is TGTGCCAGCAGTTCAACAGGGGGCTTTAGTAATGAGCAGTTCTTC. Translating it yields CASSSTGGFSNEQFF.

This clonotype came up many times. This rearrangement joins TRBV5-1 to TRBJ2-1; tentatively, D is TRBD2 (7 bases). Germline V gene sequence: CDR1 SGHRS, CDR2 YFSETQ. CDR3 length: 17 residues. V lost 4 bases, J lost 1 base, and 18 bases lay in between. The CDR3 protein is CASSHPDRTSSYNEQFF. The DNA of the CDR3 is TGCGCCAGCAGCCACCCCGACAGGACTAGTTCCTACAATGAGCAGTTCTTC.

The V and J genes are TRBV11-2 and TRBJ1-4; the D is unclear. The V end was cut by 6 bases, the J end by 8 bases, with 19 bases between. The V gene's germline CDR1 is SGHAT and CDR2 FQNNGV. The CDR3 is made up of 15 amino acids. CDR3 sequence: CASSSASDAGEKLFF. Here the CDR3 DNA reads TGTGCCAGCAGTTCCGCCTCGGACGCAGGAGAAAAACTGTTTTTT.